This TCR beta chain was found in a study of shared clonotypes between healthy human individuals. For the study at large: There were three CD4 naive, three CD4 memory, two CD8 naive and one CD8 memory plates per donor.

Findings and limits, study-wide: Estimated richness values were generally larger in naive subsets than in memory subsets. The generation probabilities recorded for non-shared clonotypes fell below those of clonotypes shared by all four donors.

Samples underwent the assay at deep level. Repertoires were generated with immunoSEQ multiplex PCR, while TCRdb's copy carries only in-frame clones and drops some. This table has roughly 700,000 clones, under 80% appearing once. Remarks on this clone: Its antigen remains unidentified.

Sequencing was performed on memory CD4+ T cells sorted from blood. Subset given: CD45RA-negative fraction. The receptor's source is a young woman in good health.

The CDR3 loop is CASSLVTYEQYF. CDR3 bases: TGTGCCAGCAGCTTAGTTACATACGAGCAGTACTTC. This chain uses TRBV11-1 with TRBJ2-7; D is uncertain. Per germline, CDR1 SGHAT and CDR2 FQDESV (reference sequence). The CDR3 is 12 residues long. V dropped 1 base and J dropped 4 bases, with 5 bases sitting between them.